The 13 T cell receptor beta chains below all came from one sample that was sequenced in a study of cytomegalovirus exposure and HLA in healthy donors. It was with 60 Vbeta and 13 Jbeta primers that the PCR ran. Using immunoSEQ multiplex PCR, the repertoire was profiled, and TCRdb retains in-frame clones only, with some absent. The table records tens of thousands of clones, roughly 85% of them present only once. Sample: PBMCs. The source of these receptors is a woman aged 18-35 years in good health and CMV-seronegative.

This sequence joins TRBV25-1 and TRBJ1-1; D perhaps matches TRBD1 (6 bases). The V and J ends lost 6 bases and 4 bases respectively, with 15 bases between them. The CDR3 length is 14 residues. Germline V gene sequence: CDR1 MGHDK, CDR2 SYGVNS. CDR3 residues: CASSSTGRGTEAFF. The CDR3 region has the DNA TGTGCCAGCAGCTCAACAGGGAGGGGCACTGAAGCTTTCTTT.

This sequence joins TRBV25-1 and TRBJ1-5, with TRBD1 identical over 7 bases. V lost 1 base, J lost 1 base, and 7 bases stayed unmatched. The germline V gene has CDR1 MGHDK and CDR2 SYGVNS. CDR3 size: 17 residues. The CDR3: CASSELRGGQSNQPQHF. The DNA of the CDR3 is TGTGCCAGCAGTGAATTGAGAGGGGGACAGAGCAATCAGCCCCAGCATTTT.

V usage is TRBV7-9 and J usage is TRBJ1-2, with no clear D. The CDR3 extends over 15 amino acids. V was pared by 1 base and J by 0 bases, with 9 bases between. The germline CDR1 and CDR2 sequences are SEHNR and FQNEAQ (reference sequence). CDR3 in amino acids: CASSLGYSTNYGYTF. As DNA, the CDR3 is TGTGCCAGCAGCTTAGGGTACAGCACTAACTATGGCTACACCTTC.

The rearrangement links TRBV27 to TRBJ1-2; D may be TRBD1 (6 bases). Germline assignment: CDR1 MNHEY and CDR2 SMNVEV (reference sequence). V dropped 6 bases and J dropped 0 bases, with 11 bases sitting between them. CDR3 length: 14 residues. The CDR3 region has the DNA TGTGCCAGCAGCCCCCAGGGGACTAACTATGGCTACACCTTC. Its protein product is CASSPQGTNYGYTF.

This CDR3 reads CASSQGGDGEPYEQYF. CDR3 bases: TGTGCCAGCAGCCAAGGCGGGGACGGAGAACCCTACGAGCAGTACTTC. This sequence joins TRBV4-2 and TRBJ2-7, with a weak D call TRBD2 (6 bases). Trimming shortened V by 1 base and J by 2 bases, and 15 bases separated the two germline ends. This CDR3 is 16 amino acids long. From germline, CDR1 is LGHNA and CDR2 YNFKEQ.

For the CDR3, the DNA is TGCGCCAGCAGCCAAGTTGGGCGGGAGCAGCCCAATGAGCAGTTCTTC. It yields the protein CASSQVGREQPNEQFF. The chain recombines TRBV4-1 with TRBJ2-1; TRBD2 matches 7 bases. J was trimmed by 6 bases and V by 1 base; bases with no gene match: 9. CDR3 length: 16 residues. Looked up from germline, CDR1 is MGHRA and CDR2 is YSYEKL.

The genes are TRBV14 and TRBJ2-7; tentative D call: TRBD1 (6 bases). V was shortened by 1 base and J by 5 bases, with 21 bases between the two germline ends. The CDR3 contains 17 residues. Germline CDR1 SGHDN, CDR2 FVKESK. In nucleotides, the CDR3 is TGTGCCAGCAGCCAAGGGTGGTTGACAGGAGGAATCAACGAGCAGTACTTC. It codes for CASSQGWLTGGINEQYF.

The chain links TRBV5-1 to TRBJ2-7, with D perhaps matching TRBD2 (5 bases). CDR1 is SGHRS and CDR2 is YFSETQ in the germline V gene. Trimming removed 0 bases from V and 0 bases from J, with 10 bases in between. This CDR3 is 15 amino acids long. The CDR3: CASSLDGGLSYEQYF. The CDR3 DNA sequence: TGCGCCAGCAGCTTGGATGGCGGGCTCTCCTACGAGCAGTACTTC.

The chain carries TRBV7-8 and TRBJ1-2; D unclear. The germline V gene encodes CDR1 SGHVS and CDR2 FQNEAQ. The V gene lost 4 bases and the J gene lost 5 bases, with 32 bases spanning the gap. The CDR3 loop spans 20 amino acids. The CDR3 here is CASSSNLLGSFEGREYGYTF. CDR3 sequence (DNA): TGTGCCAGCAGCTCGAACTTGCTAGGGAGTTTCGAAGGGAGAGAGTATGGCTACACCTTC.

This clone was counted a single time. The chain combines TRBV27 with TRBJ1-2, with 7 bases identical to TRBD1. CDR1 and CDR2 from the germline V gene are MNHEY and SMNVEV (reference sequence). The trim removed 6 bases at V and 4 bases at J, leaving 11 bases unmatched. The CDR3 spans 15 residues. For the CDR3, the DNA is TGTGCCAGCAGGCCTAATACCGGACAGGCCTATGGCTACACCTTC. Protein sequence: CASRPNTGQAYGYTF.

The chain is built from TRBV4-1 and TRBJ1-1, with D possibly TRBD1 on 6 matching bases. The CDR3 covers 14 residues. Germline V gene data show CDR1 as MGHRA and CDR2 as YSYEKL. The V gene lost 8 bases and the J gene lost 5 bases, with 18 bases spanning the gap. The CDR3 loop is CASVSRAGDTEAFF. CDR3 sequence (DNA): TGCGCCAGCGTCTCTCGCGCAGGGGATACTGAAGCTTTCTTT.

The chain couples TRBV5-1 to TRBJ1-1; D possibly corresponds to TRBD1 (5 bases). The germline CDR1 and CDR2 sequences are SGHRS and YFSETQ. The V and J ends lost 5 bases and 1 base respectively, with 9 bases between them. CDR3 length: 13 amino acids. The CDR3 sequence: CASRQEPNTEAFF. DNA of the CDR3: TGCGCCAGCAGACAGGAACCGAACACTGAAGCTTTCTTT.

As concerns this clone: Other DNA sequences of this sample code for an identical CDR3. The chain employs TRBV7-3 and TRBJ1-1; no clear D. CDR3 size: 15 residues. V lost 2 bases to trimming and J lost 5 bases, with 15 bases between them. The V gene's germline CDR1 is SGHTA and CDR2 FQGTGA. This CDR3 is CASSLQAPTFTEAFF. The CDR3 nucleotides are TGTGCCAGCAGCTTACAGGCCCCGACCTTTACTGAAGCTTTCTTT.